This T cell receptor beta chain appears in the sequencing data of a study of blood T cell repertoires in COVID-19. Overall study context: Collection of acute and convalescent COVID-19 samples took place in the United States, Italy and Spain.

Trimming shortened V by 1 base and J by 0 bases, and 10 bases separated the two germline ends. CDR3 length equals 14 residues. The germline V gene encodes CDR1 GTSNPN and CDR2 SVGIG (reference sequence). This table comes from immunoSEQ multiplex PCR, and its TCRdb copy is limited to in-frame clones, with some not included. The profile covers 150,000 to 200,000 clones, with roughly 79% appearing a single time and around 10% taken by the ten largest. This clone was detected once. This sequence was found in a woman between 35 and 50 years old with COVID-19, enrolled during active disease. This sequence joins TRBV30 and TRBJ2-7; unclear D gene. Material: peripheral blood. The CDR3 bases are TGTGCCTGGAGTGCCCCCCGGAGCTCCTACGAGCAGTACTTC. Translating gives CAWSAPRSSYEQYF. The full variable domain, completed using reference TRBV30 and TRBJ2-7, is SQTIHQWPATLVQPVGSPLSLECTVEGTSNPNLYWYRQAAGRGLQLLFYSVGIGQISSEVPQNLSASRPQDRQFILSSKKLLLSDSGFYLCAWSAPRSSYEQYFGPGTRLTVT.